A selection of T cell receptor beta chains follows, all from one sample in a study of regulatory T cells in long-lasting Graves disease. TCRdb passed the multiplex PCR reads through MiXCR, listing each CDR3 protein once. The sample holds some 470,000 distinct CDR3 sequences, 20% to 25% seen once. Sequencing was performed on peripheral blood mononuclear cells (PBMCs), taken when the disease was refractory, from a patient treated with antithyroid drugs. These receptors all stem from a female donor with Graves disease. CDR3s include the opening cysteine and the closing phenylalanine or tryptophan. A D gene is named only where the DNA matches it firmly. Clone size appears in some rows only: once, few, many, or a class for an expanded clone.

TRBJ2-7 - many TRBV6-1 CASSPSTPQFTYEQYF TGTGCCAGCAGTCCGTCGACACCACAGTTCACCTACGAGCAGTACTTC
TRBJ1-2 - many TRBV28 CASSLYLDGYTF TGTGCCAGCAGTTTATACCTGGATGGCTACACCTTC
TRBJ1-4 - - TRBV27 CATSGEPRPNEKLFF TGTGCCACCTCAGGGGAACCAAGACCTAATGAAAAACTGTTTTTT
TRBJ1-2 - few TRBV7-9 CASSPSGSNYGYTF TGTGCCAGCAGCCCATCCGGGAGTAACTATGGCTACACCTTC
TRBJ1-2 - few TRBV19 CASSIAFGQSYGYTF TGTGCCAGTAGTATCGCGTTTGGACAGAGCTATGGCTACACCTTC
TRBJ2-7 TRBD2 few TRBV6-1 CASSGTSGIEQYF TGTGCCAGCAGCGGGACTAGCGGGATCGAGCAGTACTTC
TRBJ1-5 - many TRBV2 CASSEGEQGLPDQPQHF TGTGCCAGCAGCGAGGGGGAGCAGGGCTTACCGGATCAGCCCCAGCATTTT
TRBJ1-2 TRBD1 few TRBV7-2 CASSLGDRGVYGYTF TGTGCCAGCAGCTTAGGGGACAGGGGAGTTTATGGCTACACCTTC
TRBJ1-1 - few TRBV6-6 CASSYSPGIDTEAFF TGTGCCAGCAGTTACTCGCCAGGGATAGACACTGAAGCTTTCTTT
TRBJ2-5 - - TRBV7-8 CASSLARPRGAKETQYF TGTGCCAGCAGCTTAGCCCGGCCACGGGGGGCTAAAGAGACCCAGTACTTC
TRBJ1-1 - many TRBV2 CASSSYQGDEAFF TGTGCCAGCAGTTCATACCAGGGAGATGAAGCTTTCTTT
TRBJ2-2 - few TRBV7-8 CASGPFRTVNTGELFF TGTGCCAGCGGCCCTTTTAGAACTGTCAACACCGGGGAGCTGTTTTTT
TRBJ1-5 - few TRBV5-6 CASSSDLDQPQHF TGTGCCAGCAGCTCGGACTTGGATCAGCCCCAGCATTTT
TRBJ1-1 - many TRBV12-3/TRBV12-4 CASSPPGSMNTEAFF TGTGCCAGCAGTCCGCCGGGATCGATGAACACTGAAGCTTTCTTT
TRBJ1-1 TRBD1 many TRBV6-2/TRBV6-3 CAISPGTGIWAEAFF TGTGCCATCTCCCCCGGGACAGGGATATGGGCTGAAGCTTTCTTT
TRBJ1-2 - many TRBV28 CASSLPQGNSNYGYTF TGTGCCAGCAGTTTACCTCAGGGGAACTCTAACTATGGCTACACCTTC
TRBJ1-4 - once TRBV13 CASSDGRAATNEKLFF TGTGCCAGCAGCGACGGGCGGGCGGCAACTAATGAAAAACTGTTTTTT
TRBJ2-7 TRBD2 many TRBV11-2 CASSRAGPYEQYF TGTGCCAGCAGCAGAGCGGGGCCCTACGAGCAGTACTTC
TRBJ1-4 - - TRBV13 CASNLRGNEKLFF TGTGCCAGCAACTTAAGGGGGAATGAAAAACTGTTTTTT
TRBJ2-5 - many TRBV20-1 CSARDWTDQETQYF TGCAGTGCTAGAGATTGGACAGACCAAGAGACCCAGTACTTC
TRBJ2-7 - - TRBV2 CASSVRLGSAYEQYF TGTGCCAGCAGTGTAAGGTTGGGCAGTGCCTACGAGCAGTACTTC
TRBJ1-4 - - TRBV19 CATAWGSGPNEKLFF TGTGCCACCGCCTGGGGGAGTGGGCCGAATGAAAAACTGTTTTTT
TRBJ1-3 - few TRBV2 CASSGGLENTIYF TGTGCCAGCAGTGGCGGCCTGGAAAACACCATATATTTT
TRBJ2-7 TRBD1 many TRBV24-1 CATSEQGPFNEQYF TGTGCCACCAGTGAACAGGGGCCCTTCAACGAGCAGTACTTC
TRBJ2-7 - many TRBV15 CATSIRGGEQYF TGTGCCACCAGCATCCGAGGGGGCGAGCAGTACTTC
TRBJ2-7 - many TRBV11-3 CASSSYREGSYEQYF TGTGCCAGCAGCAGCTACAGGGAGGGGAGCTACGAGCAGTACTTC
TRBJ2-5 - - TRBV2 CASRVGGRGGQETQYF TGTGCCAGCAGGGTTGGGGGCAGGGGGGGGCAAGAGACCCAGTACTTC
TRBJ1-5 TRBD1 many TRBV28 CASSSGQGRLNQPQHF TGTGCCAGCAGTTCGGGACAGGGTAGGTTGAATCAGCCCCAGCATTTT
TRBJ1-2 TRBD1 many TRBV12-3/TRBV12-4 CASREGQGYGYTF TGTGCCAGCAGGGAGGGACAGGGCTATGGCTACACCTTC
TRBJ1-3 - many TRBV28 CASNGGALRNTIYF TGTGCCAGCAATGGAGGGGCTCTGCGAAACACCATATATTTT
TRBJ2-1 TRBD2 many TRBV2 CASGTSGGAYNEQFF TGTGCCAGTGGGACTAGCGGGGGGGCCTACAATGAGCAGTTCTTC
TRBJ2-2 - few TRBV6-2/TRBV6-3 CASSYCPLQGNTGELFF TGTGCCAGCAGTTACTGCCCGTTACAGGGGAACACCGGGGAGCTGTTTTTT
TRBJ2-7 - - TRBV11-2 CASSLLRGQVSYEQYF TGTGCCAGCAGCTTATTGAGGGGACAAGTATCCTACGAGCAGTACTTC
TRBJ2-7 - many TRBV13 CASSLGGHLRHEQYF TGTGCCAGCAGCTTAGGGGGACACCTCCGCCACGAGCAGTACTTC
TRBJ2-4 - many TRBV27 CASSGGSDIQYF TGTGCCAGTTCCGGCGGTTCCGACATTCAGTACTTC
TRBJ2-3 TRBD1 - TRBV6-5 CASSSGQASTDTQYF TGTGCCAGCAGTTCCGGACAGGCAAGCACAGATACGCAGTATTTT
TRBJ1-1 TRBD1 many TRBV2 CASNDRENTEAFF TGTGCCAGCAACGACAGGGAAAACACTGAAGCTTTCTTT
TRBJ2-7 - - TRBV3-1 CASSYRTHSPYEQYF TGTGCCAGCAGTTACAGAACTCACAGCCCCTACGAGCAGTACTTC
TRBJ2-2 - - TRBV7-8 CASSLVLSEAGGELFF TGTGCCAGCAGCTTAGTCCTCTCCGAAGCGGGCGGGGAGCTGTTTTTT